This T cell receptor (beta chain) was sequenced during a study of T cell repertoires in cytomegalovirus infection. About the study: It was the public TCR beta signatures that indicated both CMV infection and matching HLA type.

TCRdb independently ran MiXCR on the reads; one entry per CDR3 protein. The repertoire consists of roughly 640,000 distinct CDR3 sequences, with 20% to 25% occurring once and the leading ten covering around 8%. The V segment lost 3 bases and the J segment 4 bases; nucleotides outside the gene matches: 8. CDR3 length: 15 residues. Germline CDR1 reads SGHRS; CDR2 reads YFSETQ. This clonotype was obtained from a human donor in good health (CMV status not recorded). Some clones in this sample may be carry-over from other donors' samples. The rearrangement uses TRBV5-1 and TRBJ1-2; 8 bases agree with TRBD1. Material: CD8+ T cells from PBMCs. The CDR3 region is CASSSGQGLPYGYTF. The CDR3 nucleotides are TGCGCCAGCAGCTCCGGACAGGGACTCCCCTATGGCTACACCTTC. The variable domain in full, with the rest retrieved from reference TRBV5-1 and TRBJ1-2, is KAGVTQTPRYLIKTRGQQVTLSCSPISGHRSVSWYQQTPGQGLQFLFEYFSETQRNKGNFPGRFSGRQFSNSRSEMNVSTLELGDSALYLCASSSGQGLPYGYTFGSGTRLTVV.